The next 31 T cell receptor beta chains were all read from a single sample in a study of T cell responses to AZD1222 COVID-19 vaccine. Assay used: immunoSEQ multiplex PCR; TCRdb lists only in-frame clones, some missing. The table has around 86,000 clones, around 89% seen once. The starting material was peripheral blood, obtained on day 0 of AZD1222 vaccination. These receptors all come from an adult in good health.

The V gene is TRBV6-5, the J gene TRBJ2-1, with TRBD2 matching 8 bases. This CDR3 comprises 15 residues. The junction had 5 bases not matched to a gene; V was cut back by 2 bases and J by 5 bases. Germline CDR1 is MNHEY and CDR2 is SVGAGI. The CDR3 DNA follows: TGTGCCAGCAGTTACAGGGTAGCGGGGAACAATGAGCAGTTCTTC. As protein: CASSYRVAGNNEQFF.

V is TRBV6-5 and J is TRBJ1-6; weak D call: TRBD1 (5 bases). The CDR3 totals 13 residues. CDR1 is MNHEY and CDR2 is SVGAGI in the germline V gene. V lost 6 bases to trimming and J lost 9 bases, with 12 bases between them. The CDR3 loop is CASRDTDSSPLHF. The CDR3 DNA sequence: TGTGCCAGCAGGGATACCGACAGTTCACCCCTCCACTTT.

The DNA of the CDR3 is TGTGCCAGCAGCTTAGTTGGGACAGGTCGAGTGGGCTACACCTTC. Residues: CASSLVGTGRVGYTF. The V gene is TRBV7-9, the J gene TRBJ1-2; 8 positions agree with TRBD1. Unmatched junction bases numbered 9, after V lost 1 base and J lost 8 bases. CDR1 is SEHNR, CDR2 FQNEAQ, per germline (reference sequence). The CDR3 is 15 amino acids.

This chain connects TRBV11-2 to TRBJ1-4; D is ambiguous. Germline V gene lookup returns CDR1 SGHAT and CDR2 FQNNGV. The CDR3 is 14 amino acids. Trimming shortened V by 3 bases and J by 0 bases, and 5 bases separated the two germline ends. The CDR3 region has the DNA TGTGCCAGCAGCTTCCGGGCAACTAATGAAAAACTGTTTTTT. Translated: CASSFRATNEKLFF.

The rearrangement joins TRBV29-1 to TRBJ1-5; 11 nucleotides align to TRBD1. In germline, CDR1 is SQVTM, CDR2 ANQGSEA. This CDR3 region has 17 residues. V lost 3 bases and J lost 2; bases outside the gene matches: 9. CDR3 coding DNA: TGCAGCGTTGAGACAGGACAGGGGGCTTACGGCAATCAGCCCCAGCATTTT. Residues: CSVETGQGAYGNQPQHF.

The chain links TRBV29-1 to TRBJ1-1; the D is unclear. CDR1 and CDR2 from the germline V gene are SQVTM and ANQGSEA. The CDR3 has 14 amino acids. The V end was cut by 4 bases, the J end by 0 bases, with 12 bases between. Here the CDR3 reads CSVAKRLVNTEAFF. CDR3 nucleotides: TGCAGCGTTGCAAAAAGATTGGTGAACACTGAAGCTTTCTTT.

The chain carries TRBV18 and TRBJ1-2, with unresolved D. V dropped 6 bases and J dropped 8 bases, with 16 bases sitting between them. The CDR3 runs to 13 residues. The germline gives CDR1 KGHSH, CDR2 LQKENI. The CDR3 DNA reads as TGTGCCAGCTCGCCGGCCGACTCGCGGGGCTACACCTTC. Encoded protein: CASSPADSRGYTF.

The chain links TRBV7-2 to TRBJ1-1; possibly TRBD1 for D (5 bases). Germline V gene lookup returns CDR1 SGHTA and CDR2 FQGNSA. The CDR3 sequence is 14 residues long. V lost 5 bases and J lost 4, with 14 bases in between. This chain's CDR3 is CASSLGGGATEAFF. The DNA of the CDR3 is TGTGCCAGCAGCCTGGGGGGGGGTGCCACTGAAGCTTTCTTT.

This clone was seen a handful of times. A read error may account for a junction end that differs from germline. The chain couples TRBV7-2 to TRBJ1-1, with unresolved D. Germline V gives CDR1 SGHTA, CDR2 FQGNSA. The CDR3 length is 12 residues. The CDR3 reads CASSLGVTDAFF. The CDR3 DNA sequence: TGTGCCAGCAGCTTAGGTGTCACTGATGCTTTCTTT.

The J gene is TRBJ1-1, the V gene TRBV27, with D tentatively TRBD1 (6 bases). V was trimmed by 4 bases and J by 2 bases, leaving 14 bases between them. Germline V CDR1 and CDR2: MNHEY, SMNVEV (reference sequence). This CDR3 region has 15 residues. The CDR3 DNA reads as TGTGCCAGCAGTTCCTTCGGACAGTCAAACACTGAAGCTTTCTTT. Translating gives CASSSFGQSNTEAFF.

This chain links TRBV10-3 with TRBJ1-6; no firm D call. Germline CDR1 is ENHRY and CDR2 is SYGVKD. The CDR3 length is 15 residues. The V and J ends lost 2 bases and 10 bases respectively, with 15 bases between them. The CDR3 loop reads CAISESQVTGSPLHF. The CDR3, as DNA: TGTGCCATCAGTGAGAGTCAGGTTACGGGCTCACCCCTCCACTTT.

This chain connects TRBV29-1 to TRBJ2-3, with TRBD1 matching 12 bases. The CDR3 sequence is 15 residues long. J gave up 3 bases and V 6 bases, and 7 bases lay outside the gene matches. CDR1 SQVTM and CDR2 ANQGSEA come from the germline V gene. CDR3 amino acids: CSVLGQGARTDTQYF. DNA of the CDR3: TGCAGCGTCTTGGGACAGGGGGCGCGGACAGATACGCAGTATTTT.

The rearrangement links TRBV11-2 to TRBJ2-2; D perhaps matches TRBD2 (5 bases). The CDR3 loop spans 13 amino acids. The V gene's germline CDR1 is SGHAT and CDR2 FQNNGV. Deletions cut 3 bases from V and 6 bases from J, with 8 bases between. The CDR3 is CASSFGGPGELFF. In DNA, the CDR3 is TGTGCCAGCAGCTTCGGCGGGCCCGGGGAGCTGTTTTTT.

The V call is TRBV10-1, the J call TRBJ2-1; D is unresolved. The CDR3 spans 13 residues. The germline V gene encodes CDR1 WNHNN and CDR2 SYGVQD (reference sequence). Trimming shortened V by 9 bases and J by 6 bases, and 15 bases separated the two germline ends. The CDR3 reads CARIRPLGNEQFF. In nucleotides, the CDR3 is TGCGCCAGGATCCGCCCCCTAGGCAATGAGCAGTTCTTC.

The chain employs TRBV7-8 and TRBJ1-2; 7 bases are shared with TRBD1. Germline V lookup: CDR1 SGHVS, CDR2 FQNEAQ. After removal of 7 bases from V and 4 bases from J, the junction contained 6 bases not matched to a gene. The CDR3 is 13 residues long. The CDR3 sequence: CASTLTGTYGYTF. CDR3 DNA sequence: TGTGCCAGCACTTTGACAGGGACCTATGGCTACACCTTC.

The chain uses TRBV25-1 and TRBJ1-4; D gene ambiguous. The CDR3 extends over 14 amino acids. Trimming removed 2 bases at V and 4 bases at J, with 8 bases between. Germline V gene sequence: CDR1 MGHDK, CDR2 SYGVNS. CDR3 protein: CASSETGFNEKLFF. CDR3 DNA: TGTGCCAGCAGTGAAACCGGGTTTAATGAAAAACTGTTTTTT.

The chain uses TRBV9 and TRBJ1-4; 7 nucleotides line up with TRBD1. Trimming at V came to 7 bases and at J to 0 bases, leaving 9 bases not matched to a gene. CDR1 is SGDLS and CDR2 is YYNGEE in the germline V gene. The CDR3 totals 16 residues. CDR3 residues: CASSRQGFATNEKLFF. The DNA of the CDR3 is TGTGCCAGCTCGAGACAGGGTTTCGCAACTAATGAAAAACTGTTTTTT.

The J gene is TRBJ1-4, the V gene TRBV18; no reliable D call. Trimming cost V 4 bases and J 3 bases, with 18 bases left between them. The CDR3 spans 17 residues. Germline values: CDR1 KGHSH, CDR2 LQKENI. CDR3 sequence reads: CASSLLPLLEANEKLFF. Written as DNA, the CDR3 is TGTGCCAGCTCACTCCTACCCCTACTCGAAGCTAATGAAAAACTGTTTTTT.

This chain uses TRBV5-5 with TRBJ1-1; D is unresolved. Germline V CDR1 and CDR2: SGHKS, YYEKEE (reference sequence). The V and J ends lost 4 bases and 4 bases respectively, with 17 bases between them. The CDR3 loop spans 15 amino acids. CDR3 region: CASSPPGQSITEAFF. CDR3 nucleotides: TGTGCCAGCAGCCCCCCTGGGCAGTCTATCACTGAAGCTTTCTTT.

This clone was observed a single time. The V and J genes are TRBV6-2 or TRBV6-3 and TRBJ1-1; D not certain. The V end lost 10 bases, the J end lost 1 base, and 10 bases lay between the germline ends. Germline V gene lookup returns CDR1 MNHEY and CDR2 SVGEGT. The CDR3 sequence is 12 residues long. The CDR3 loop reads CATSLANTEAFF. The CDR3 nucleotides read TGTGCCACCAGCTTGGCGAACACTGAAGCTTTCTTT.

This chain connects TRBV18 to TRBJ1-1; D is ambiguous. Trimming left V 3 bases short and J 5 bases short, with 13 bases between. The CDR3 has 14 residues. The germline V gene has CDR1 KGHSH and CDR2 LQKENI. CDR3 in DNA: TGTGCCAGCTCACCTGGGGAGGCGAGGACTGAAGCTTTCTTT. It codes for CASSPGEARTEAFF.

The rearrangement uses TRBV4-3 and TRBJ1-1, with D unclear. The V end lost 0 bases, the J end lost 2 bases, and 10 bases lay between the germline ends. The CDR3 consists of 15 residues. Germline CDR1 reads LGHNA; CDR2 reads YSLEER. For the CDR3, the DNA is TGCGCCAGCAGCCAAGAAGGTCCTGCTAACACTGAAGCTTTCTTT. Protein sequence: CASSQEGPANTEAFF.

The V and J genes are TRBV3-1 (or the pseudogene TRBV3-2) and TRBJ2-2; D perhaps matches TRBD2 (5 bases). CDR3 length: 12 amino acids. Trimming removed 6 bases at V and 7 bases at J, with 9 bases between. Germline CDR1 and CDR2: LGHDT and YNNKEL (reference sequence). This CDR3 reads CASSSAGGELFF. In nucleotides, the CDR3 is TGTGCCAGCAGTAGCGCCGGCGGGGAGCTGTTTTTT.

This chain links TRBV7-6 with TRBJ2-3; 7 nucleotides agree with TRBD1. J gave up 3 bases and V 5 bases, and 11 bases lay outside the gene matches. Germline assignment: CDR1 SGHVS and CDR2 FNYEAQ. The CDR3 spans 16 residues. The CDR3 nucleotides are TGTGCCAGCAGCGCTTTGACAGGGACGATTACAGATACGCAGTATTTT. It specifies CASSALTGTITDTQYF. The full variable domain, completed using reference TRBV7-6 and TRBJ2-3, is GAGVSQSPRYKVTKRGQDVALRCDPISGHVSLYWYRQALGQGPEFLTYFNYEAQQDKSGLPNDRFSAERPEGSISTLTIQRTEQRDSAMYRCASSALTGTITDTQYFGPGTRLTVL.

As DNA, the CDR3 is TGTGCCAGCAGCGTCTTCAGGGTTGCCGGGGAGCTGTTTTTT. As protein: CASSVFRVAGELFF. The chain couples TRBV28 to TRBJ2-2; a weak D match, TRBD1 (5 bases). The germline gives CDR1 MDHEN, CDR2 SYDVKM. CDR3 length: 14 residues. The V and J ends lost 6 bases and 6 bases respectively, with 14 bases between them.

This clone has a single count. This chain uses TRBV25-1 with TRBJ1-2; D gene unclear. V was trimmed by 4 bases and J by 9 bases, leaving 9 bases between them. The CDR3 is 11 residues long. CDR1 and CDR2 (germline): MGHDK, SYGVNS. The CDR3 here is CASSGYSSYTF. CDR3 bases: TGTGCCAGCAGTGGCTATAGCAGCTACACCTTC.

This clone was found once. This chain uses TRBV6-4 with TRBJ2-3; no clear D. Germline lookup yields CDR1 MRHNA and CDR2 SNTAGT. The V and J ends lost 8 bases and 3 bases respectively, with 15 bases between them. The CDR3 totals 14 residues. The CDR3 DNA is TGTGCCAGCCCGGCCCGCCGCCGAACAGATACGCAGTATTTT. Translated: CASPARRRTDTQYF.

Written as DNA, the CDR3 is TGTGCCAGCAGCGGCGGGTCACTAGCGGGGGGGAACCAAGAGACCCAGTACTTC. The encoded protein is CASSGGSLAGGNQETQYF. The genes are TRBV2 and TRBJ2-5; 13 bases are shared with TRBD2. Trimming cost V 6 bases and J 0 bases; bases outside gene matches: 10. Germline CDR1 SNHLY, CDR2 FYNNEI. The CDR3 contains 18 residues. Variable domain in full (rest from reference TRBV2 and TRBJ2-5): EPEVTQTPSHQVTQMGQEVILRCVPISNHLYFYWYRQILGQKVEFLVSFYNNEISEKSEIFDDQFSVERPDGSNFTLKIRSTKLEDSAMYFCASSGGSLAGGNQETQYFGPGTRLLVL.

V gene TRBV29-1 combines with J gene TRBJ1-1, with TRBD1 matching over 10 bases. CDR1 SQVTM and CDR2 ANQGSEA come from the germline V gene. This CDR3 has 15 residues. Unmatched junction bases numbered 8, after V lost 2 bases and J lost 5 bases. The CDR3 region is CSVELPGQGRTEAFF. The CDR3 DNA reads as TGCAGCGTTGAATTACCGGGACAGGGGAGGACTGAAGCTTTCTTT.

This clone was detected once. The V and J genes are TRBV27 and TRBJ1-2, with D unclear. This CDR3 contains 13 residues. The germline V gene encodes CDR1 MNHEY and CDR2 SMNVEV (reference sequence). V lost 4 bases and J lost 1, with 7 bases in between. CDR3: CASSSTLNYGYTF. Written as DNA, the CDR3 is TGTGCCAGCAGTTCCACCCTTAACTATGGCTACACCTTC.

The rearrangement uses TRBV3-1 (or the pseudogene TRBV3-2) and TRBJ1-3; D call uncertain. The CDR3 extends over 15 amino acids. V shed 1 base and J shed 0 bases, with 7 bases lying between them. The germline V gene has CDR1 LGHDT and CDR2 YNNKEL (reference sequence). The CDR3 DNA reads as TGTGCCAGCAGCCAAGGGCAGAGCTCTGGAAACACCATATATTTT. Translation: CASSQGQSSGNTIYF.